The clone carrying this TCR beta chain was observed at least ten times. The data were obtained in a study of T cells in Graves' hyperthyroidism and ophthalmopathy. RNA transcripts provided the source from which TCR beta CDR3 regions were amplified. An initial round of RT-PCR targeting the TCR CDR3 relied on the HTBI primer set. TCRdb ran MiXCR on the multiplex PCR reads and lists one entry per CDR3 protein. The sample holds 550,000 to 650,000 distinct CDR3 sequences; about 15% are singletons and the top ten take 5% to 7%. The sequence derives from a woman aged 25 to 39 with Graves' hyperthyroidism that later progressed to Graves' ophthalmopathy. Sequenced material: blood.

This CDR3 reads CASSLLAGGSDTQYF. In DNA, the CDR3 is TGTGCCAGCAGCCTACTAGCGGGAGGATCAGATACGCAGTATTTT. V is TRBV11-2 and J is TRBJ2-3, with 12 bases fitting TRBD2. V trimming: 5 bases; J trimming: 4 bases; junction bases outside the gene matches: 4. The CDR3 totals 15 residues. Germline lookup yields CDR1 SGHAT and CDR2 FQNNGV. Drawing the rest from reference TRBV11-2 and TRBJ2-3, the complete variable domain is EAGVAQSPRYKIIEKRQSVAFWCNPISGHATLYWYQQILGQGPKLLIQFQNNGVVDDSQLPKDRFSAERLKGVDSTLKIQPAKLEDSAVYLCASSLLAGGSDTQYFGPGTRLTVL.